This is a list of T cell receptor beta chains from one sample in a study of OX40 agonist ivuxolimab in advanced cancers. Profiling relied on immunoSEQ multiplex PCR, and the TCRdb table lists in-frame clones only, not all of them. The profile shows 70,000 or so clones, roughly 92% of them singletons. The source material was CD4+ or CD8+ T cells sorted from blood, sampled in a trial of the OX40 agonist ivuxolimab. These receptor sequences come from an adult with an advanced solid tumor such as melanoma, head and neck, liver or kidney cancer. CDR3s include the opening cysteine and the closing phenylalanine or tryptophan. The D gene is left open where the match is weak. Clone sizes are given selectively: once, few, many, or a class where the clone is expanded.

clone_size: -; v_call: TRBV11-2; d_call: -; j_call: TRBJ2-7; cdr3_nt: TGTGCCAGCAGCTTAGCTGTGACGGGGGAGCAGTACTTC; cdr3_aa: CASSLAVTGEQYF
clone_size: -; v_call: TRBV5-4; d_call: -; j_call: TRBJ1-1; cdr3_nt: TGTGCCAGCAGCAGGGACCAAGCCTGGAACACTGAAGCTTTCTTT; cdr3_aa: CASSRDQAWNTEAFF
clone_size: -; v_call: TRBV5-1; d_call: TRBD1; j_call: TRBJ2-7; cdr3_nt: TGCGCCAGCAGCGTTGTAGGGGGCCGCGAGCAGTACTTC; cdr3_aa: CASSVVGGREQYF
clone_size: -; v_call: TRBV30; d_call: -; j_call: TRBJ1-4; cdr3_nt: TGTGCCTGGAGTGAGAATGAAAAACTGTTTTTT; cdr3_aa: CAWSENEKLFF
clone_size: -; v_call: TRBV28; d_call: -; j_call: TRBJ2-3; cdr3_nt: TGTGCCAGCAGTATACCCCGGACAGATACGCAGTATTTT; cdr3_aa: CASSIPRTDTQYF
clone_size: -; v_call: TRBV19; d_call: -; j_call: TRBJ1-5; cdr3_nt: TGTGCCAGTATAAACCATCAAGGGAATAATCAGCCCCAGCATTTT; cdr3_aa: CASINHQGNNQPQHF
clone_size: -; v_call: TRBV28; d_call: -; j_call: TRBJ1-6; cdr3_nt: TGTGCCAGCAGTCCACCGTTGAATTCACCCCTCCACTTT; cdr3_aa: CASSPPLNSPLHF
clone_size: few; v_call: TRBV28; d_call: -; j_call: TRBJ1-2; cdr3_nt: TGTGCCAGCAGTTTAGATCAGGCCTATGGCTACACCTTC; cdr3_aa: CASSLDQAYGYTF
clone_size: -; v_call: TRBV11-2; d_call: TRBD1; j_call: TRBJ2-1; cdr3_nt: TGTGCCAGCAGCTTCCGGGACAGCATCAATGAGCAGTTCTTC; cdr3_aa: CASSFRDSINEQFF
clone_size: -; v_call: TRBV7-3; d_call: -; j_call: TRBJ1-1; cdr3_nt: TGTGCCAGCAGCTCCGGCAGACCTAACACTGAAGCTTTCTTT; cdr3_aa: CASSSGRPNTEAFF
clone_size: -; v_call: TRBV6-5; d_call: -; j_call: TRBJ1-1; cdr3_nt: TGTGCCAGCAGTTACTCGGGGCATAAGTCGGACACTGAAGCTTTCTTT; cdr3_aa: CASSYSGHKSDTEAFF
clone_size: -; v_call: TRBV27; d_call: -; j_call: TRBJ2-7; cdr3_nt: TGTGCCAGCAGTTCGGGGGACACGTTCTACGAGCAGTACTTC; cdr3_aa: CASSSGDTFYEQYF
clone_size: few; v_call: TRBV19; d_call: TRBD2; j_call: TRBJ2-5; cdr3_nt: TGTGCCAGTAGTATAGATTTGCGTGGCGGGAGCATCCAGTACTTC; cdr3_aa: CASSIDLRGGSIQYF
clone_size: -; v_call: TRBV6-5; d_call: -; j_call: TRBJ2-2; cdr3_nt: TGTGCCAGCAGTAGTACAGGGCTCATCCGGGAGCTGTTTTTT; cdr3_aa: CASSSTGLIRELFF
clone_size: -; v_call: TRBV28; d_call: -; j_call: TRBJ1-1; cdr3_nt: TGTGCCAGCAGCCGTTGGGGGGACACTGAAGCTTTCTTT; cdr3_aa: CASSRWGDTEAFF
clone_size: -; v_call: TRBV10-3; d_call: -; j_call: TRBJ1-1; cdr3_nt: TGTGCCATCAGTGAGCGGACGGCTGAAGCTTTCTTT; cdr3_aa: CAISERTAEAFF
clone_size: -; v_call: TRBV6-1; d_call: -; j_call: TRBJ1-5; cdr3_nt: TGTGCCAGCAGTAACATCCAGGGCAATCAGCCCCAGCATTTT; cdr3_aa: CASSNIQGNQPQHF
clone_size: -; v_call: TRBV5-1; d_call: TRBD2; j_call: TRBJ2-2; cdr3_nt: TGCGCCAGCAGCGCCGGGACTAGCGGAAACACCGGGGAGCTGTTTTTT; cdr3_aa: CASSAGTSGNTGELFF
clone_size: -; v_call: TRBV7-6; d_call: TRBD1; j_call: TRBJ1-6; cdr3_nt: TGTGCCAGCAGCTCAACCGGACAGGAAAATTCACCCCTCCACTTT; cdr3_aa: CASSSTGQENSPLHF
clone_size: -; v_call: TRBV11-2; d_call: TRBD1; j_call: TRBJ2-7; cdr3_nt: TGTGCCAGCAGCTTAGGGGCCGGGACAGGGGACGAGCAGTACTTC; cdr3_aa: CASSLGAGTGDEQYF
clone_size: -; v_call: TRBV19; d_call: -; j_call: TRBJ1-1; cdr3_nt: TGTGCCAGTAGCACAGGCGGGACCGCCGGGGGCACTGAAGCTTTCTTT; cdr3_aa: CASSTGGTAGGTEAFF
clone_size: -; v_call: TRBV2; d_call: TRBD2; j_call: TRBJ2-5; cdr3_nt: TGTGCCAGTCAACGGGAGGCAAACCAAGAGACCCAGTACTTC; cdr3_aa: CASQREANQETQYF
clone_size: -; v_call: TRBV28; d_call: TRBD2; j_call: TRBJ2-5; cdr3_nt: TGTGCCAGCACCCCGACTAGCGGGAGGGGTGGGACCCAGTACTTC; cdr3_aa: CASTPTSGRGGTQYF
clone_size: -; v_call: TRBV5-1; d_call: TRBD2; j_call: TRBJ2-7; cdr3_nt: TGCGCCAGCAGCCTAGCGGGGGCTTTGTACGAGCAGTACTTC; cdr3_aa: CASSLAGALYEQYF
clone_size: -; v_call: TRBV5-5; d_call: -; j_call: TRBJ1-5; cdr3_nt: TGTGCCAGCAGCTTGCTCCCCCGGACAGACCGTCGGGCCCAGCATTTT; cdr3_aa: CASSLLPRTDRRAQHF
clone_size: -; v_call: TRBV28; d_call: TRBD1; j_call: TRBJ1-2; cdr3_nt: TGTGCCACCGGAGGGACAGGTGGATCTGGCTACACCTTC; cdr3_aa: CATGGTGGSGYTF
clone_size: once; v_call: TRBV4-2; d_call: -; j_call: TRBJ2-2; cdr3_nt: TGTGCCAGCAGCCAAGAGCAGGGGAACACCGGGGAGCTGTTTTTT; cdr3_aa: CASSQEQGNTGELFF
clone_size: -; v_call: TRBV6-5; d_call: TRBD2; j_call: TRBJ2-7; cdr3_nt: TGTGCCAGCAGGGTAGGACTAGCGGGAGTATACGAGCAGTACTTC; cdr3_aa: CASRVGLAGVYEQYF
clone_size: few; v_call: TRBV10-3; d_call: TRBD2; j_call: TRBJ2-1; cdr3_nt: TGTGCCATTGGACTAGCGGGAGGCAATGAGCAGTTCTTC; cdr3_aa: CAIGLAGGNEQFF
clone_size: -; v_call: TRBV28; d_call: TRBD1; j_call: TRBJ2-3; cdr3_nt: TGTGCCAGCAGTCCCCCGGGACAGGGAACAGATACGCAGTATTTT; cdr3_aa: CASSPPGQGTDTQYF
clone_size: -; v_call: TRBV15; d_call: TRBD1; j_call: TRBJ2-7; cdr3_nt: TGTGCCACCAGCCCTACCCCGGGACAGGGTTTGTACGAGCAGTACTTC; cdr3_aa: CATSPTPGQGLYEQYF
clone_size: -; v_call: TRBV5-1; d_call: -; j_call: TRBJ1-1; cdr3_nt: TGCGCCAGCAGCTTAGCTGGGGCCAACACTGAAGCTTTCTTT; cdr3_aa: CASSLAGANTEAFF
clone_size: -; v_call: TRBV6-1; d_call: -; j_call: TRBJ1-5; cdr3_nt: TGTGCCAGCAGTGATATACTATCCCCCGCTATGGCCCAGCATTTT; cdr3_aa: CASSDILSPAMAQHF
clone_size: -; v_call: TRBV19; d_call: TRBD2; j_call: TRBJ2-3; cdr3_nt: TGTGCCAGTAGTTCCCCGCTAGCGGGAGGGCCTAACACAGATACGCAGTATTTT; cdr3_aa: CASSSPLAGGPNTDTQYF
clone_size: -; v_call: TRBV30; d_call: -; j_call: TRBJ1-2; cdr3_nt: TGTGCCTCCACAGGGCCCTATGGCTACACCTTC; cdr3_aa: CASTGPYGYTF
clone_size: -; v_call: TRBV6-5; d_call: -; j_call: TRBJ2-1; cdr3_nt: TGTGCCACCCAGAGGCCCGCATCCTACAATGAGCAGTTCTTC; cdr3_aa: CATQRPASYNEQFF
clone_size: -; v_call: TRBV29-1; d_call: -; j_call: TRBJ1-1; cdr3_nt: TGCAGCGTTGGTGGGGTAACTGAAGCTTTCTTT; cdr3_aa: CSVGGVTEAFF
clone_size: -; v_call: TRBV7-6; d_call: TRBD2; j_call: TRBJ2-7; cdr3_nt: TGTGCCAGCAGCTCGGGACTAGCGGGAGGAGAGCAGTACTTC; cdr3_aa: CASSSGLAGGEQYF
clone_size: once; v_call: TRBV5-4; d_call: TRBD1; j_call: TRBJ2-7; cdr3_nt: TGTGCCAGCACCAGGACAGGATTCTACGAGCAGTACTTC; cdr3_aa: CASTRTGFYEQYF
clone_size: -; v_call: TRBV6-1; d_call: TRBD1; j_call: TRBJ1-1; cdr3_nt: TGTGCCAGCAGACGTAAGGGGGCGAACACTGAAGCTTTCTTT; cdr3_aa: CASRRKGANTEAFF
clone_size: -; v_call: TRBV5-1; d_call: -; j_call: TRBJ1-1; cdr3_nt: TGCGCCAGCAGCTTGGAACGATCTGTCACTGAAGCTTTCTTT; cdr3_aa: CASSLERSVTEAFF
clone_size: -; v_call: TRBV2; d_call: TRBD1; j_call: TRBJ2-5; cdr3_nt: TGTGCCAGCAGTTCCGGGACAGGGGGCTGGGAGACCCAGTACTTC; cdr3_aa: CASSSGTGGWETQYF
clone_size: -; v_call: TRBV19; d_call: TRBD1; j_call: TRBJ2-7; cdr3_nt: TGTGCCACTGGGGACAGTGCCTACGAGCAGTACTTC; cdr3_aa: CATGDSAYEQYF
clone_size: -; v_call: TRBV7-9; d_call: -; j_call: TRBJ1-2; cdr3_nt: TGTGCCAGTGGACAGACCCTCTATGGCTACACCTTC; cdr3_aa: CASGQTLYGYTF